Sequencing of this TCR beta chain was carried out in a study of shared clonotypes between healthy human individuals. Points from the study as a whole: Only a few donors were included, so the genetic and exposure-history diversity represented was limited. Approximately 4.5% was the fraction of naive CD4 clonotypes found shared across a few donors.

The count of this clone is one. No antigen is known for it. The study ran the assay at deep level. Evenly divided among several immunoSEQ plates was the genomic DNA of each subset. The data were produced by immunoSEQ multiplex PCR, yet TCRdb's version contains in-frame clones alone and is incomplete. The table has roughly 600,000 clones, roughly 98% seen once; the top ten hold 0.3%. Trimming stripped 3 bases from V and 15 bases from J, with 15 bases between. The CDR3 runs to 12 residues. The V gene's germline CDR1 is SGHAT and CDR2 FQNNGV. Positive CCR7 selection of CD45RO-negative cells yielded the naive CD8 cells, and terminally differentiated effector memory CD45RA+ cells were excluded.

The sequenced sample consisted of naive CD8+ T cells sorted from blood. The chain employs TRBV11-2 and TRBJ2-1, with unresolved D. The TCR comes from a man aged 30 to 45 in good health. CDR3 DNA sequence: TGTGCCAGCAGCTTGGGTGGTAGAGCCCCGTTCTTC. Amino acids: CASSLGGRAPFF.